Shown below are 25 T cell receptor beta chains from a single sample sequenced in a study of shared clonotypes between healthy human individuals. Clones were read by immunoSEQ multiplex PCR, and TCRdb kept only the in-frame ones, dropping some. Among about a million clones listed, approximately 68% were seen once. The sequencing input was memory CD4+ T cells sorted from blood. Sample subset: CD45RA-negative fraction. The receptors were gathered from a man in his late teens or twenties in good health.

This clone has a handful of counts. The gene calls are TRBV25-1 and TRBJ1-2, with D uncertain. Per the germline V gene, CDR1 is MGHDK and CDR2 is SYGVNS. This CDR3 has 14 residues. The ends were cut back, 4 bases at V and 1 base at J, with 10 bases in the middle. In nucleotides, the CDR3 is TGTGCCAGCAGTGGAGGTACATATAACTATGGCTACACCTTC. It yields the protein CASSGGTYNYGYTF.

The V gene is TRBV6-1, the J gene TRBJ1-2; TRBD1 is a possible D gene (5 bases). The germline V and J ends were trimmed by 2 bases and 8 bases, with 15 bases remaining between them. The CDR3 sequence is 14 residues long. CDR1 and CDR2 (germline): MNHNS, SASEGT. In nucleotides, the CDR3 is TGTGCCAGCAGTGAAAATATCGGCCAGGGAGGCTACACCTTC. It yields the protein CASSENIGQGGYTF.

This clone was detected once. J is TRBJ2-1 and V is TRBV2; 10 bases align to TRBD2. There are 15 residues in the CDR3. Germline values: CDR1 SNHLY, CDR2 FYNNEI. The junction had 7 bases not matched to a gene; V was cut back by 4 bases and J by 7 bases. The DNA for the CDR3 is TGTGCCAGCAGTGTGAGCGGGAGGGCGGGGAATGAGCAGTTCTTC. Encoded protein: CASSVSGRAGNEQFF.

This chain uses TRBV18 with TRBJ1-1, with D perhaps matching TRBD1 (5 bases). The CDR3 runs to 13 residues. The germline V gene has CDR1 KGHSH and CDR2 LQKENI. V was clipped by 5 bases and J by 1 base, with 8 bases between them. CDR3 amino acids: CASSSGGNTEAFF. The CDR3 coding sequence is TGTGCCAGCTCAAGTGGGGGGAACACTGAAGCTTTCTTT.

V gene TRBV5-1 combines with J gene TRBJ2-7; no clear D gene. Germline V lookup: CDR1 SGHRS, CDR2 YFSETQ. This CDR3 is 14 amino acids long. V lost 4 bases and J 0 bases, leaving 11 bases between the germline ends. The CDR3: CASSPKDPSYEQYF. The CDR3 DNA reads TGCGCCAGCAGCCCGAAGGACCCCTCCTACGAGCAGTACTTC.

The genes are TRBV10-3 and TRBJ2-3; D is ambiguous. The CDR3 is made up of 14 amino acids. Germline values: CDR1 ENHRY, CDR2 SYGVKD. V was clipped by 2 bases and J by 0 bases, with 6 bases between them. The CDR3 DNA reads as TGTGCCATCAGTGAGGGCCATAGCACAGATACGCAGTATTTT. Encoded protein: CAISEGHSTDTQYF.

The CDR3: CASSSLNYNEQFF. The CDR3 DNA sequence: TGCGCCAGCAGCTCTCTTAATTACAATGAGCAGTTCTTC. The chain uses TRBV5-1 and TRBJ2-1; D remains ambiguous. This CDR3 contains 13 residues. Trimming cost V 3 bases and J 4 bases, with 8 bases left between them. The V gene's germline CDR1 is SGHRS and CDR2 YFSETQ. Complete variable domain (other parts from reference TRBV5-1 and TRBJ2-1): KAGVTQTPRYLIKTRGQQVTLSCSPISGHRSVSWYQQTPGQGLQFLFEYFSETQRNKGNFPGRFSGRQFSNSRSEMNVSTLELGDSALYLCASSSLNYNEQFFGPGTRLTVL.

The chain carries TRBV18 and TRBJ2-1; maybe TRBD2 (6 bases). V lost 2 bases and J 9 bases, leaving 11 bases between the germline ends. From germline, CDR1 is KGHSH and CDR2 LQKENI. The CDR3 runs 13 residues. The CDR3 spells CASSPERVGEQFF. In DNA, the CDR3 is TGTGCCAGCTCACCAGAGCGGGTAGGTGAGCAGTTCTTC. The complete variable domain, with remaining parts taken from reference TRBV18 and TRBJ2-1, reads NAGVMQNPRHLVRRRGQEARLRCSPMKGHSHVYWYRQLPEEGLKFMVYLQKENIIDESGMPKERFSAEFPKEGPSILRIQQVVRGDSAAYFCASSPERVGEQFFGPGTRLTVL.

This clone occurred a few times. The genes are TRBV7-9 and TRBJ1-1; the D is unclear. The CDR3 loop spans 11 amino acids. Deletions cut 8 bases from V and 1 base from J, with 5 bases between. Germline V gene sequence: CDR1 SEHNR, CDR2 FQNEAQ (reference sequence). CDR3 residues: CASLQNTEAFF. The CDR3 DNA follows: TGTGCCAGCCTCCAGAACACTGAAGCTTTCTTT.

This clone has only one observation. This rearrangement joins TRBV7-8 to TRBJ2-7; no reliable D call. The CDR3 covers 13 residues. Trimming removed 5 bases from V and 6 bases from J, with 14 bases in between. The V gene's germline CDR1 is SGHVS and CDR2 FQNEAQ. Here the CDR3 reads CASSKRQSLEQYF. CDR3 nucleotides: TGTGCCAGCAGCAAGAGGCAGAGTCTCGAGCAGTACTTC.

The rearrangement links TRBV11-3 to TRBJ2-3, with TRBD2 as a possible D gene (6 bases). Germline CDR1 reads SGHNT; CDR2 reads YENEEA. Trimming took off 4 bases at V and 2 bases at J, with 10 bases between the two ends. The CDR3 is 14 amino acids. The DNA of the CDR3 is TGTGCCAGCAGCTATGGGGGGAACACAGATACGCAGTATTTT. Amino acid sequence: CASSYGGNTDTQYF.

V is TRBV4-1 and J is TRBJ2-3; TRBD1 matches at 8 bases. Germline V CDR1 and CDR2: MGHRA, YSYEKL. CDR3 length: 17 residues. Trimming took 0 bases from V and 2 from J; bases not matched to a gene: 7. The CDR3 nucleotides read TGCGCCAGCAGCCAAGAGGTCGGCAGGGGGCCCACAGATACGCAGTATTTT. As protein: CASSQEVGRGPTDTQYF.

This clone has a handful of counts. This sample includes further DNA sequences coding for the same CDR3. The V call is TRBV28, the J call TRBJ1-5, with TRBD1 matching 7 bases. V shed 4 bases, J shed 2 bases, and the junction held 2 bases outside the gene matches. The CDR3 length is 14 residues. Per germline, CDR1 MDHEN and CDR2 SYDVKM. CDR3 amino acids: CASSYGQGNQPQHF. CDR3 coding DNA: TGTGCCAGCAGTTACGGACAGGGCAATCAGCCCCAGCATTTT.

This clone has at least ten counts. J is TRBJ2-5 and V is TRBV19, with a tentative D call TRBD1 (5 bases). The V end lost 3 bases, the J end lost 7 bases, and 24 bases lay between the germline ends. The CDR3 extends over 17 amino acids. The germline V gene encodes CDR1 LNHDA and CDR2 SQIVND (reference sequence). For the CDR3, the DNA is TGTGCCAGTAGTATTATCCCCCAGGTCCCCCCTAGGGGGACCCAGTACTTC. Its translation: CASSIIPQVPPRGTQYF. Combining the CDR3 with reference TRBV19 and TRBJ2-5 gives the whole variable domain DGGITQSPKYLFRKEGQNVTLSCEQNLNHDAMYWYRQDPGQGLRLIYYSQIVNDFQKGDIAEGYSVSREKKESFPLTVTSAQKNPTAFYLCASSIIPQVPPRGTQYFGPGTRLLVL.

V is TRBV19 and J is TRBJ1-6; D perhaps matches TRBD1 (5 bases). In germline, CDR1 is LNHDA, CDR2 SQIVND (reference sequence). Trimming left V 3 bases short and J 6 bases short, with 15 bases between. CDR3 size: 16 residues. The CDR3 DNA is TGTGCCAGTAGTATTAGCTTGACCGGGGGTAATTCACCCCTCCACTTT. It is translated as CASSISLTGGNSPLHF.

The chain employs TRBV19 and TRBJ1-1; 9 bases fit TRBD1. Trimming cost V 3 bases and J 1 base; bases outside gene matches: 12. The CDR3 consists of 18 residues. The germline V gene has CDR1 LNHDA and CDR2 SQIVND (reference sequence). CDR3 in amino acids: CASSMRFLKGQGNTEAFF. In DNA, the CDR3 is TGTGCCAGTAGTATGAGGTTTTTGAAGGGACAGGGGAACACTGAAGCTTTCTTT.

This sequence joins TRBV7-9 and TRBJ2-3; 9 bases line up with TRBD2. The germline CDR1 and CDR2 sequences are SEHNR and FQNEAQ (reference sequence). Unmatched junction bases numbered 7, after V lost 3 bases and J lost 3 bases. The CDR3 is made up of 16 amino acids. CDR3 nucleotides: TGTGCCAGCAGCTTCGGCGGGGGGGCCGGGACAGATACGCAGTATTTT. Protein: CASSFGGGAGTDTQYF.

V and J are TRBV29-1 and TRBJ2-3, with D hard to call. Germline V gives CDR1 SQVTM, CDR2 ANQGSEA. This CDR3 has 13 residues. Between the trimmed V and J ends, which lost 3 bases and 2 bases, there was a span of 9 bases. CDR3 amino acids: CSVEGQTTDTQYF. The CDR3 DNA follows: TGCAGCGTTGAGGGTCAGACCACAGATACGCAGTATTTT.

This clone was picked up a small number of times. The chain combines TRBV30 with TRBJ2-5; 9 bases agree with TRBD1. The CDR3 runs 15 residues. Germline values: CDR1 GTSNPN, CDR2 SVGIG (reference sequence). With V trimmed by 0 bases and J by 11 bases, 13 bases remained unmatched. The CDR3 sequence: CAWSVRGTGTGEQYF. The CDR3, as DNA: TGTGCCTGGAGTGTACGGGGGACAGGGACTGGGGAGCAGTACTTC.

This sequence joins TRBV5-1 and TRBJ1-3, with D possibly being TRBD1 (6 bases). The germline V and J ends were trimmed by 5 bases and 4 bases, with 19 bases remaining between them. The CDR3 consists of 16 residues. Germline CDR1 is SGHRS and CDR2 is YFSETQ. The CDR3 protein is CASSSGEQGWGNTIYF. In DNA form, the CDR3 reads TGCGCCAGCAGTTCCGGAGAGCAGGGGTGGGGAAACACCATATATTTT. Full variable domain (missing parts from reference TRBV5-1 and TRBJ1-3): KAGVTQTPRYLIKTRGQQVTLSCSPISGHRSVSWYQQTPGQGLQFLFEYFSETQRNKGNFPGRFSGRQFSNSRSEMNVSTLELGDSALYLCASSSGEQGWGNTIYFGEGSWLTVV.

The J gene is TRBJ1-2, the V gene TRBV6-5; 10 bases line up with TRBD1. V shed 7 bases, J shed 6 bases, and the junction held 11 bases outside the gene matches. Germline loops: CDR1 MNHEY, CDR2 SVGAGI. There are 15 residues in the CDR3. CDR3 nucleotide sequence: TGTGCCAGCAACACCCCCCGGGACAGGGGACATGGCTACACCTTC. Protein: CASNTPRDRGHGYTF.

The rearrangement joins TRBV28 to TRBJ2-5; no clear D. The CDR3 runs 12 residues. V lost 2 bases, J lost 5 bases, and 6 bases lay in between. The V gene's germline CDR1 is MDHEN and CDR2 SYDVKM. The CDR3 loop is CASSLRTETQYF. As DNA, the CDR3 is TGTGCCAGCAGTTTAAGAACGGAGACCCAGTACTTC.

The chain couples TRBV4-1 to TRBJ2-1, with D unclear. The CDR3 spans 14 residues. Germline V gives CDR1 MGHRA, CDR2 YSYEKL. V was cut by 4 bases and J by 0 bases, with 7 bases left in between. In DNA form, the CDR3 reads TGCGCCAGCAGCCCTGGGCCCTCCTACAATGAGCAGTTCTTC. Translating gives CASSPGPSYNEQFF.

Only one count was recorded for this clone. V gene TRBV15 combines with J gene TRBJ1-1; 10 bases line up with TRBD1. The CDR3 totals 16 residues. Germline V gives CDR1 LNHNV, CDR2 YYDKDF (reference sequence). Losses at the gene ends were 2 bases for V and 5 bases for J; bases not matched to a gene: 8. The chain's CDR3 is CATSRPLGTGETEAFF. Written as DNA, the CDR3 is TGTGCCACCAGCAGACCACTCGGGACAGGGGAAACTGAAGCTTTCTTT.

The chain recombines TRBV29-1 with TRBJ2-1, with 10 bases identical to TRBD2. Trimming removed 6 bases from V and 5 bases from J; junction bases left unmatched: 7. This CDR3 contains 14 residues. Per the germline V gene, CDR1 is SQVTM and CDR2 is ANQGSEA. CDR3 residues: CSVAGLAEDNEQFF. CDR3 coding DNA: TGCAGCGTCGCCGGACTAGCGGAGGACAATGAGCAGTTCTTC.